These 6 T cell receptor beta chains were sequenced from one sample in a study of OX40 agonist ivuxolimab in advanced cancers. Only in-frame clones appear in the TCRdb table, and some are missing; sequencing was by immunoSEQ multiplex PCR. The sample holds fewer than 65,000 clones, just over 90% seen once. The sample was CD4+ or CD8+ T cells sorted from blood, taken in a trial of the OX40 agonist ivuxolimab. The receptors originated from an adult with an advanced solid tumor such as melanoma, head and neck, liver or kidney cancer.

The CDR3 bases are TGTGCCAGCAGTCCTGGGACTAGCGGGGGAGAAGAGCAGTACTTC. Residues: CASSPGTSGGEEQYF. This chain connects TRBV27 to TRBJ2-7, with TRBD2 matching 14 bases. The CDR3 extends over 15 amino acids. Losses at the gene ends were 5 bases for V and 7 bases for J; bases not matched to a gene: 7. Germline V CDR1 and CDR2: MNHEY, SMNVEV (reference sequence).

The chain uses TRBV11-2 and TRBJ2-1, with no clear D. V lost 4 bases, J lost 10 bases, and 14 bases lay in between. The CDR3 covers 13 residues. CDR1 and CDR2 from the germline V gene are SGHAT and FQNNGV. CDR3 region: CASSSSLGGEQFF. As DNA, the CDR3 is TGTGCCAGCAGCTCGTCCCTCGGTGGGGAGCAGTTCTTC. The full variable domain, in which reference TRBV11-2 and TRBJ2-1 provide the parts outside the CDR3, is EAGVAQSPRYKIIEKRQSVAFWCNPISGHATLYWYQQILGQGPKLLIQFQNNGVVDDSQLPKDRFSAERLKGVDSTLKIQPAKLEDSAVYLCASSSSLGGEQFFGPGTRLTVL.

This clone occurred once. This chain links TRBV20-1 with TRBJ1-2; possible D gene TRBD1, 6 bases. CDR1 is DFQATT and CDR2 is SNEGSKA in the germline V gene (reference sequence). The ends were cut back, 0 bases at V and 13 bases at J, with 12 bases in the middle. The CDR3 covers 11 residues. This CDR3 reads CSAREKQGLTF. The CDR3 bases are TGCAGTGCTAGAGAGAAACAGGGCCTCACCTTC.

The chain couples TRBV11-2 to TRBJ2-5; D not resolved. Germline assignment: CDR1 SGHAT and CDR2 FQNNGV. Between the trimmed V and J ends, which lost 5 bases and 3 bases, there was a span of 13 bases. The CDR3 is 14 residues long. The CDR3 here is CASSRFGPEETQYF. DNA for the CDR3: TGTGCCAGCAGCCGATTCGGGCCCGAAGAGACCCAGTACTTC.

This clone is medium-sized. CDR3 amino acids: CASSLLLERVEETQYF. For the CDR3, the DNA is TGTGCCAGCTCACTCCTCTTGGAGAGGGTAGAAGAGACCCAGTACTTC. The V call is TRBV18, the J call TRBJ2-5; D perhaps matches TRBD2 (5 bases). This CDR3 has 16 amino acids. Trimming shortened V by 4 bases and J by 3 bases, and 18 bases separated the two germline ends. Germline lookup yields CDR1 KGHSH and CDR2 LQKENI.

This clone came up a few times. The chain has TRBV9 and TRBJ1-1, with D uncertain. Between the trimmed V and J ends, which lost 0 bases and 0 bases, there was a span of 12 bases. This CDR3 spans 16 amino acids. Germline values: CDR1 SGDLS, CDR2 YYNGEE. The CDR3 is CASSVGVGYMNTEAFF. The CDR3 coding sequence is TGTGCCAGCAGCGTAGGAGTCGGGTACATGAACACTGAAGCTTTCTTT.